The rows below give T cell receptor beta chains drawn from one sample of a study of T cell repertoires in cytomegalovirus infection. TCRdb used MiXCR to reprocess the reads, holding one entry per CDR3 protein. The table records fewer than 200,000 distinct CDR3 sequences, approximately 19% of them present only once. Sequenced: PBMCs. These receptors came from a human donor in good health (CMV status not recorded). Some clones in this sample may be carry-over from other donors' samples. Both conserved end residues are part of each CDR3. The order of the fields is clone size, V gene, D gene, J gene, CDR3 DNA, CDR3 protein. A D gene is named only where the DNA matches it firmly. The size field is filled for only some rows; it gives once, few, many or a size class.

clone size: few; V gene: TRBV6-2/TRBV6-3; D gene: TRBD2; J gene: TRBJ2-2; CDR3 DNA: TGTGCCACCCGCCGACTAGCTAGCACCGGGGAGCTGTTTTTT; CDR3 protein: CATRRLASTGELFF
clone size: many; V gene: TRBV7-8; D gene: TRBD2; J gene: TRBJ2-2; CDR3 DNA: TGTGCCAGCAGCGCAAGGACTAGCGCGAACACCGGGGAGCTGTTTTTT; CDR3 protein: CASSARTSANTGELFF
clone size: few; V gene: TRBV11-1; D gene: -; J gene: TRBJ2-7; CDR3 DNA: TGTGCCAGCAGCTTGAGAGGCACCACTCGCGAGCAGTACTTC; CDR3 protein: CASSLRGTTREQYF
clone size: -; V gene: TRBV5-1; D gene: -; J gene: TRBJ2-3; CDR3 DNA: TGCGCCAGCAGCAAACCGTCCACAGATACGCAGTATTTT; CDR3 protein: CASSKPSTDTQYF
clone size: -; V gene: TRBV19; D gene: -; J gene: TRBJ1-2; CDR3 DNA: TGTGCCAGTAGTACGGGACCGTCTAACTATGGCTACACCTTC; CDR3 protein: CASSTGPSNYGYTF
clone size: many; V gene: TRBV2; D gene: -; J gene: TRBJ1-5; CDR3 DNA: TGTGCCAGCAGTCTTAATCAGCCCCAGCATTTT; CDR3 protein: CASSLNQPQHF
clone size: -; V gene: TRBV7-3; D gene: TRBD2; J gene: TRBJ2-1; CDR3 DNA: TGTGCCAGCAGCCGGGGGGTAGAAAGTGAGCAGTTCTTC; CDR3 protein: CASSRGVESEQFF
clone size: few; V gene: TRBV28; D gene: TRBD1; J gene: TRBJ1-2; CDR3 DNA: TGTGCCAGCAGACCCACCGGGACAGGGGGCTTTAGGTGGGGCTACACCTTC; CDR3 protein: CASRPTGTGGFRWGYTF
clone size: few; V gene: TRBV5-6; D gene: -; J gene: TRBJ1-2; CDR3 DNA: TGTGCCAGCAGCCTCCCCGGGCCCACTAACTATGGCTACACCTTC; CDR3 protein: CASSLPGPTNYGYTF
clone size: few; V gene: TRBV29-1; D gene: -; J gene: TRBJ1-4; CDR3 DNA: TGCAGCGTTGGGGACTGGGGGGTTGAAGAAAAACTGTTTTTT; CDR3 protein: CSVGDWGVEEKLFF
clone size: -; V gene: TRBV12-3/TRBV12-4; D gene: TRBD1; J gene: TRBJ1-2; CDR3 DNA: TGTGCCAGCAGTTTCAAGAAAGGACAGGGCTATGGCTACACCTTC; CDR3 protein: CASSFKKGQGYGYTF
clone size: -; V gene: TRBV15; D gene: TRBD1; J gene: TRBJ2-5; CDR3 DNA: TGTGCCACCAGCAGAGCGGGGGCCGGGACAGGTCAGACCCAGTACTTC; CDR3 protein: CATSRAGAGTGQTQYF
clone size: -; V gene: TRBV5-3; D gene: -; J gene: TRBJ2-3; CDR3 DNA: TGTGCCAGCAAGCTTCATGGACTAACGGTAGATACGCAGTATTTT; CDR3 protein: CASKLHGLTVDTQYF
clone size: once; V gene: TRBV28; D gene: -; J gene: TRBJ2-7; CDR3 DNA: TGTGCCAGCAGTTCACGCGGCAGGGTGTCCTACGAGCAGTACTTC; CDR3 protein: CASSSRGRVSYEQYF
clone size: -; V gene: TRBV20-1; D gene: TRBD1; J gene: TRBJ2-7; CDR3 DNA: TGCAGTGCTAGAGCCCCCGGGACAGAACGATTTGTCGCCTACGAGCAGTACTTC; CDR3 protein: CSARAPGTERFVAYEQYF
clone size: many; V gene: TRBV7-2; D gene: -; J gene: TRBJ2-3; CDR3 DNA: TGTGCCAGCAGCCCAGCCTTCACAGATACGCAGTATTTT; CDR3 protein: CASSPAFTDTQYF
clone size: -; V gene: TRBV7-9; D gene: -; J gene: TRBJ1-2; CDR3 DNA: TGTGCCAGCAGCTTTGAACAGGGTTATGGCTACACCTTC; CDR3 protein: CASSFEQGYGYTF
clone size: few; V gene: TRBV4-2; D gene: -; J gene: TRBJ2-1; CDR3 DNA: TGTGCCAGCAGCCCAGGACTCTCCTACAATGAGCAGTTCTTC; CDR3 protein: CASSPGLSYNEQFF
clone size: -; V gene: TRBV28; D gene: TRBD1; J gene: TRBJ1-1; CDR3 DNA: TGTGCCAGCAAACCGACAGGGGAGCGGGCTGAAGCTTTCTTT; CDR3 protein: CASKPTGERAEAFF
clone size: few; V gene: TRBV7-3; D gene: -; J gene: TRBJ2-5; CDR3 DNA: TGTGCCAGCAGCTGCGAGAGGAGGCCACAAGAGACCCAGTACTTC; CDR3 protein: CASSCERRPQETQYF